The clone carrying this TCR beta chain was seen a few times. As originally analysed: The assay estimated nucleated cells by amplifying reference gene primers. Assay used: immunoSEQ multiplex PCR; TCRdb lists only in-frame clones, some missing. For V, J and clone size, that table is used; D and trimming come from the DNA. The sample records some 180,000 clones, around 85% being singletons. This sample is part of a study of blood T cell repertoires in COVID-19. Across the study: PBMCs, B-cell-depleted T cells, or T cells were the source of the cDNA or gDNA that made up the material.

V gave up 3 bases and J gave up 10 bases, with 7 bases separating them. This CDR3 region has 12 residues. Per the germline V gene, CDR1 is MDHEN and CDR2 is SYDVKM. The sample consisted of peripheral blood. The receptor comes from a woman aged 60-70 years with acute or convalescent COVID-19. This chain uses TRBV28 with TRBJ1-6, with D uncertain. The DNA of the CDR3 is TGTGCCAGCAGTTTGTTCGAGTCACCCCTCCACTTT. The encoded protein is CASSLFESPLHF.